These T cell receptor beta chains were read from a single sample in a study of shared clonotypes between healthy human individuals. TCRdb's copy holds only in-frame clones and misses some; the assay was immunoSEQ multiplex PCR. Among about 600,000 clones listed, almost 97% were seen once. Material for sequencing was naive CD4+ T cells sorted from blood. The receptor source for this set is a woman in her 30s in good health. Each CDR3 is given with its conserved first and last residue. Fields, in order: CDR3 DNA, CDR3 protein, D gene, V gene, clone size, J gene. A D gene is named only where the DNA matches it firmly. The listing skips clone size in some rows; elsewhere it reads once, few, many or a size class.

CDR3nt: TGCGCCAGCAATAACAGGTTGGGGGAGCCCCAGCATTTT
CDR3aa: CASNNRLGEPQHF
d_gene: NA
v_gene: TRBV10-1
abundance: NA
j_gene: TRBJ1-5

CDR3nt: TGTGCCAGCCAAAACGTTCTGACCTACGAGCAGTACTTC
CDR3aa: CASQNVLTYEQYF
d_gene: NA
v_gene: TRBV28
abundance: NA
j_gene: TRBJ2-7

CDR3nt: TGTGCCAGCAGCGTATACCCCGGGACGGCCGCACTACGAGTGGAGTACTTC
CDR3aa: CASSVYPGTAALRVEYF
d_gene: NA
v_gene: TRBV9
abundance: NA
j_gene: TRBJ2-7

CDR3nt: TGTGCCAGCAGCCCCCCCGGGGAAAAACTGTTTTTT
CDR3aa: CASSPPGEKLFF
d_gene: NA
v_gene: TRBV11-2
abundance: once
j_gene: TRBJ1-4

CDR3nt: TGTGCCAGCAGCCGCGGGACAGGGGTGTCTGACGGCTACACCTTC
CDR3aa: CASSRGTGVSDGYTF
d_gene: TRBD1
v_gene: TRBV27
abundance: NA
j_gene: TRBJ1-2

CDR3nt: TGTGCCAGCAGCGCAAATACAGGGGTAGAGACCCAGTACTTC
CDR3aa: CASSANTGVETQYF
d_gene: TRBD1
v_gene: TRBV9
abundance: once
j_gene: TRBJ2-5

CDR3nt: TGTGCCAGTAGGGCAAGCGGGAGAGAGACCCAGTACTTC
CDR3aa: CASRASGRETQYF
d_gene: TRBD2
v_gene: TRBV19
abundance: NA
j_gene: TRBJ2-5

CDR3nt: TGTGCCAGCAGGGACAGGACCTTTCAAGAGACCCAGTACTTC
CDR3aa: CASRDRTFQETQYF
d_gene: TRBD1
v_gene: TRBV2
abundance: NA
j_gene: TRBJ2-5

CDR3nt: TGCGCCAGCAGCCAACCAACAGGGACTAATGAAAAACTGTTTTTT
CDR3aa: CASSQPTGTNEKLFF
d_gene: NA
v_gene: TRBV4-1
abundance: NA
j_gene: TRBJ1-4

CDR3nt: TGTGCCAGCAGCTTAACGGGACAGGGGAACTACGAGCAGTACTTC
CDR3aa: CASSLTGQGNYEQYF
d_gene: TRBD1
v_gene: TRBV7-3
abundance: NA
j_gene: TRBJ2-7

CDR3nt: TGTGCCAACAGCTTTGGGACTTCCTCTAGCACAGATACGCAGTATTTT
CDR3aa: CANSFGTSSSTDTQYF
d_gene: NA
v_gene: TRBV28
abundance: NA
j_gene: TRBJ2-3

CDR3nt: TGTGCCAGTAGCCAGGGGGATGCCACCGGGGAGCTGTTTTTT
CDR3aa: CASSQGDATGELFF
d_gene: TRBD1
v_gene: TRBV19
abundance: NA
j_gene: TRBJ2-2

CDR3nt: TGTGCCAGCACCCTCGGGACAGTCTCCTACGAGCAGTACTTC
CDR3aa: CASTLGTVSYEQYF
d_gene: TRBD1
v_gene: TRBV28
abundance: NA
j_gene: TRBJ2-7

CDR3nt: TGTGCCAGCAGTTCCCCCCCGGGACTAGCGGTTTACAATGAGCAGTTCTTC
CDR3aa: CASSSPPGLAVYNEQFF
d_gene: TRBD2
v_gene: TRBV27
abundance: NA
j_gene: TRBJ2-1

CDR3nt: TGTGCCAGCAGCACCGGACCTACCGGGGAGCTGTTTTTT
CDR3aa: CASSTGPTGELFF
d_gene: NA
v_gene: TRBV7-9
abundance: once
j_gene: TRBJ2-2

CDR3nt: TGTGCCAGCCAAAGGACGGAGAACACTGAAGCTTTCTTT
CDR3aa: CASQRTENTEAFF
d_gene: NA
v_gene: TRBV6-6
abundance: NA
j_gene: TRBJ1-1

CDR3nt: TGTGCCAGCAGTGACTCCTTTAACGGGGAGCTGTTTTTT
CDR3aa: CASSDSFNGELFF
d_gene: NA
v_gene: TRBV6-4
abundance: few
j_gene: TRBJ2-2

CDR3nt: TGTGCCAGCAGTTTCCGGGGGGCGAATAATTCACCCCTCCACTTT
CDR3aa: CASSFRGANNSPLHF
d_gene: NA
v_gene: TRBV28
abundance: NA
j_gene: TRBJ1-6

CDR3nt: TGTGCCTGGAGTAGGGGTTATGCCAAAAACATTCAGTACTTC
CDR3aa: CAWSRGYAKNIQYF
d_gene: NA
v_gene: TRBV30
abundance: once
j_gene: TRBJ2-4

CDR3nt: TGTGCCAGCTCACCCACGAGAGAGTTCTACGAGCAGTACTTC
CDR3aa: CASSPTREFYEQYF
d_gene: NA
v_gene: TRBV18
abundance: NA
j_gene: TRBJ2-7

CDR3nt: TGTGCCAGCAGCGTAGCTCCCGGGACTAGCAGCACCCACGAGCAGTACTTC
CDR3aa: CASSVAPGTSSTHEQYF
d_gene: TRBD2
v_gene: TRBV9
abundance: NA
j_gene: TRBJ2-7

CDR3nt: TGCGCCAGCAGCCCCGGGGGAGTAGGTTTAAACATTCAGTACTTC
CDR3aa: CASSPGGVGLNIQYF
d_gene: NA
v_gene: TRBV5-1
abundance: NA
j_gene: TRBJ2-4

CDR3nt: TGTGCCAGCAGCCCCGGAAAGACCCAGTACTTC
CDR3aa: CASSPGKTQYF
d_gene: NA
v_gene: TRBV11-2
abundance: once
j_gene: TRBJ2-5

CDR3nt: TGCGCCAGCAGCCAAGAATGGAGCGGGAGGGCCTACAATGAGCAGTTCTTC
CDR3aa: CASSQEWSGRAYNEQFF
d_gene: TRBD2
v_gene: TRBV4-1
abundance: NA
j_gene: TRBJ2-1

CDR3nt: TGTGCCAGCAGTGACCCAACAGGGGCTCTCTCTGGAAACACCATATATTTT
CDR3aa: CASSDPTGALSGNTIYF
d_gene: TRBD1
v_gene: TRBV25-1
abundance: NA
j_gene: TRBJ1-3

CDR3nt: TGTGCCAGCAGTTTCCAGGGGGCGTACAATCAGCCCCAGCATTTT
CDR3aa: CASSFQGAYNQPQHF
d_gene: TRBD1
v_gene: TRBV28
abundance: NA
j_gene: TRBJ1-5

CDR3nt: TGTGCCAGCAGCCAGACAGGGCGAAGCAATCAGCCCCAGCATTTT
CDR3aa: CASSQTGRSNQPQHF
d_gene: TRBD1
v_gene: TRBV6-6
abundance: NA
j_gene: TRBJ1-5

CDR3nt: TGCGCCAGCAGCTTCGACAGGGGGCGGGTTTACAATGAGCAGTTCTTC
CDR3aa: CASSFDRGRVYNEQFF
d_gene: TRBD1
v_gene: TRBV5-1
abundance: NA
j_gene: TRBJ2-1

CDR3nt: TGTGCCAGTAGTCGGGACACCCGACGGGTTGGAAACACCATATATTTT
CDR3aa: CASSRDTRRVGNTIYF
d_gene: NA
v_gene: TRBV19
abundance: once
j_gene: TRBJ1-3

CDR3nt: TGCGCCAGCAGTAACGGACAGGGGAAGGCCAAAAACATTCAGTACTTC
CDR3aa: CASSNGQGKAKNIQYF
d_gene: TRBD1
v_gene: TRBV5-1
abundance: NA
j_gene: TRBJ2-4

CDR3nt: TGTGCCAGCAGCTTATCGGGGGGCGAGCAGTACTTC
CDR3aa: CASSLSGGEQYF
d_gene: TRBD2
v_gene: TRBV7-7
abundance: NA
j_gene: TRBJ2-7

CDR3nt: TGTGCCAGCAGCTTAGCGGAGAACACTGAAGCTTTCTTT
CDR3aa: CASSLAENTEAFF
d_gene: NA
v_gene: TRBV11-3
abundance: NA
j_gene: TRBJ1-1

CDR3nt: TGCGCCAGCAGCCACACACCGACTAGCGGAATAAACACCGGGGAGCTGTTTTTT
CDR3aa: CASSHTPTSGINTGELFF
d_gene: TRBD2
v_gene: TRBV5-1
abundance: NA
j_gene: TRBJ2-2

CDR3nt: TGTGCCAGCAGCAAAGCGCTTGGAGAAGGGGACAATCAGCCCCAGCATTTT
CDR3aa: CASSKALGEGDNQPQHF
d_gene: NA
v_gene: TRBV21-1
abundance: NA
j_gene: TRBJ1-5

CDR3nt: TGTGCCAGCAGTTCGGTTAGGGCAAATGAAAAACTGTTTTTT
CDR3aa: CASSSVRANEKLFF
d_gene: NA
v_gene: TRBV27
abundance: NA
j_gene: TRBJ1-4

CDR3nt: TGTGCCAGCAGGGTAGCGGGGGCCACAGATACGCAGTATTTT
CDR3aa: CASRVAGATDTQYF
d_gene: TRBD2
v_gene: TRBV2
abundance: NA
j_gene: TRBJ2-3

CDR3nt: TGTGCCAGCAGTGTGGAAGCGGGAGAAATCGGTGAGCAGTTCTTC
CDR3aa: CASSVEAGEIGEQFF
d_gene: TRBD2
v_gene: TRBV2
abundance: NA
j_gene: TRBJ2-1

CDR3nt: TGTGCCAGCAGCTTAGGGCGTACCTCCTACGAGCAGTACTTC
CDR3aa: CASSLGRTSYEQYF
d_gene: NA
v_gene: TRBV11-3
abundance: NA
j_gene: TRBJ2-7

CDR3nt: TGTGCCAGCCTGACTAGCGGAGGCTACGAGCAGTACTTC
CDR3aa: CASLTSGGYEQYF
d_gene: TRBD2
v_gene: TRBV28
abundance: NA
j_gene: TRBJ2-7

CDR3nt: TGTGCCAGCAGCTTAACCGGAATACTAGCGAATGGTTACAATGAGCAGTTCTTC
CDR3aa: CASSLTGILANGYNEQFF
d_gene: TRBD2
v_gene: TRBV7-8
abundance: NA
j_gene: TRBJ2-1

CDR3nt: TGTGCCAGTAGTATTAGGGTTCGAGAGACCCAGTACTTC
CDR3aa: CASSIRVRETQYF
d_gene: NA
v_gene: TRBV19
abundance: once
j_gene: TRBJ2-5

CDR3nt: TGTGCCAGCAGCTTAGGGACTCAGCCCCAGCATTTT
CDR3aa: CASSLGTQPQHF
d_gene: NA
v_gene: TRBV13
abundance: NA
j_gene: TRBJ1-5

CDR3nt: TGCGCCAGCAGCGTCGGACTAGCGACAGATACGCAGTATTTT
CDR3aa: CASSVGLATDTQYF
d_gene: TRBD2
v_gene: TRBV5-1
abundance: NA
j_gene: TRBJ2-3

CDR3nt: TGTGCCAGCAGCCAGCTCTCCTACGAGCAGTACTTC
CDR3aa: CASSQLSYEQYF
d_gene: NA
v_gene: TRBV11-2
abundance: NA
j_gene: TRBJ2-7

CDR3nt: TGCGCCAGCAGCCAGACAGGGATTTTGGCTGAAGCTTTCTTT
CDR3aa: CASSQTGILAEAFF
d_gene: TRBD1
v_gene: TRBV5-1
abundance: NA
j_gene: TRBJ1-1

CDR3nt: TGTGCCAGCAGCCGAGCCCTCTCGCGGGACTCCTACGAGCAGTACTTC
CDR3aa: CASSRALSRDSYEQYF
d_gene: NA
v_gene: TRBV2
abundance: NA
j_gene: TRBJ2-7

CDR3nt: TGTGCCAGCAGTCGATCCACCGGGACTGTTAATGAAAAACTGTTTTTT
CDR3aa: CASSRSTGTVNEKLFF
d_gene: NA
v_gene: TRBV27
abundance: NA
j_gene: TRBJ1-4

CDR3nt: TGCGCCAGCGAGTCCGGGTTGACAGGGACTATGAACACTGAAGCTTTCTTT
CDR3aa: CASESGLTGTMNTEAFF
d_gene: TRBD1
v_gene: TRBV5-1
abundance: NA
j_gene: TRBJ1-1

CDR3nt: TGCGCCAGCAGCTCGACCGGGAGTAACTCTGGAAACACCATATATTTT
CDR3aa: CASSSTGSNSGNTIYF
d_gene: NA
v_gene: TRBV5-1
abundance: NA
j_gene: TRBJ1-3

CDR3nt: TGTGCCAGTAGTATGCAGGGGACAGGGATCTACGAGCAGTACTTC
CDR3aa: CASSMQGTGIYEQYF
d_gene: TRBD1
v_gene: TRBV19
abundance: NA
j_gene: TRBJ2-7

CDR3nt: TGTGCCAGCAGTGCGACACCCCAGGGAGCTGGAACCTACAATGAGCAGTTCTTC
CDR3aa: CASSATPQGAGTYNEQFF
d_gene: NA
v_gene: TRBV6-4
abundance: NA
j_gene: TRBJ2-1

CDR3nt: TGTGCCAGCAGTTACTCACAGGTCCAAGAGACCCAGTACTTC
CDR3aa: CASSYSQVQETQYF
d_gene: NA
v_gene: TRBV6-5
abundance: NA
j_gene: TRBJ2-5

CDR3nt: TGTGCCAGCAGCCCAGGGGGACTAGCGGGAGGCTCCTACAATGAGCAGTTCTTC
CDR3aa: CASSPGGLAGGSYNEQFF
d_gene: TRBD2
v_gene: TRBV28
abundance: NA
j_gene: TRBJ2-1